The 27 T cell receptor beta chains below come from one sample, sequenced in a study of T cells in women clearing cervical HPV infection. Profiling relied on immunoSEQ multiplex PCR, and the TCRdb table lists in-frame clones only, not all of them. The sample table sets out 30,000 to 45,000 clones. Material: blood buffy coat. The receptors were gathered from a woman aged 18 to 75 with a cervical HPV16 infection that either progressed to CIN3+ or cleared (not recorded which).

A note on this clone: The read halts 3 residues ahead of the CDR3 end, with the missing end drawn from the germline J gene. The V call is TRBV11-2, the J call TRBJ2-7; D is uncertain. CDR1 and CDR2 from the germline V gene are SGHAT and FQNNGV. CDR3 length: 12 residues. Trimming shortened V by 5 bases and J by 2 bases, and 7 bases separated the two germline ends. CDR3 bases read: TGTGCCAGCAGCCTAAGGGCCTACGAG. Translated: CASSLRAYE. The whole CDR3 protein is CASSLRAYEQYF.

The CDR3 is CASSRTGGGNEKLFF. The sequenced part of the CDR3 DNA is TGTGCCAGCAGCCGAACAGGGGGCGGTAATGAAAAA. This sequence joins TRBV5-6 and TRBJ1-4; 9 bases map to TRBD1. From the germline J gene comes the end of the CDR3, since the read stops 3 residues before it. The length of the CDR3 is 15 residues. The ends lost 4 bases at V and 4 bases at J; junction bases unmatched: 5. CDR1 and CDR2 from the germline V gene are SGHDT and YYEEEE.

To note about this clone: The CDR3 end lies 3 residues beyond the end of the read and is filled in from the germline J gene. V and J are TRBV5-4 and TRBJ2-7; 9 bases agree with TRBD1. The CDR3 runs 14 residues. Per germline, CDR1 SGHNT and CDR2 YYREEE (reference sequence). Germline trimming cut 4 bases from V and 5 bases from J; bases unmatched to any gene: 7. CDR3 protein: CASSQVDRGHEQYF. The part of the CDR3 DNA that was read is TGTGCCAGCAGCCAAGTGGACAGGGGTCACGAG.

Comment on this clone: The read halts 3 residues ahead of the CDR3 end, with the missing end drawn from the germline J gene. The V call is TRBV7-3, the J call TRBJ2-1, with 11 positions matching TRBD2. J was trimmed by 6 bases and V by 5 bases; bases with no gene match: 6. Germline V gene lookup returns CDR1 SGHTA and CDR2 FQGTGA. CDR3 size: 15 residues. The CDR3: CASSRLAGYPNEQFF. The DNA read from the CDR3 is TGTGCCAGCAGCCGACTAGCGGGATATCCCAATGAG.

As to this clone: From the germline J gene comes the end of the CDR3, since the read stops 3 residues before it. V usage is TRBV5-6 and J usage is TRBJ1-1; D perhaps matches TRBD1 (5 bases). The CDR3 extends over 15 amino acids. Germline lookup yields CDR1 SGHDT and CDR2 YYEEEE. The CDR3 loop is CASSLRTRVEQWAFF. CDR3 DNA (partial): TGTGCCAGCAGCTTGAGGACCAGGGTTGAACAGTGG. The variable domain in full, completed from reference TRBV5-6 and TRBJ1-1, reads DAGVTQSPTHLIKTRGQQVTLRCSPKSGHDTVSWYQQALGQGPQFIFQYYEEEERQRGNFPDRFSGHQFPNYSSELNVNALLLGDSALYLCASSLRTRVEQWAFFGQGTRLTVV.

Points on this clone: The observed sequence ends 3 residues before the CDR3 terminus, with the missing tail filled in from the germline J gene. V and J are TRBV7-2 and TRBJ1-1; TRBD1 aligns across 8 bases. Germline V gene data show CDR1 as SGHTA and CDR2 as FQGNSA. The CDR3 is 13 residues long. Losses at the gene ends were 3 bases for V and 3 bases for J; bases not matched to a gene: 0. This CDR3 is CASSLTGDTEAFF. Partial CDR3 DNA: TGTGCCAGCAGCTTGACAGGGGACACTGAA.

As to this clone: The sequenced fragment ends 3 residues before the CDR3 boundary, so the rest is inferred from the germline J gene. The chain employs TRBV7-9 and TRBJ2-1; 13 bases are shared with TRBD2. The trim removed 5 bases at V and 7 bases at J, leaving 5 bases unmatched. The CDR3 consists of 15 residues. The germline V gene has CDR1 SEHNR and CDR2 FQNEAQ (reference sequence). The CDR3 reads CASSPGLAGVNEQFF. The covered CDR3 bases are TGTGCCAGCAGCCCCGGACTAGCGGGAGTTAATGAG.

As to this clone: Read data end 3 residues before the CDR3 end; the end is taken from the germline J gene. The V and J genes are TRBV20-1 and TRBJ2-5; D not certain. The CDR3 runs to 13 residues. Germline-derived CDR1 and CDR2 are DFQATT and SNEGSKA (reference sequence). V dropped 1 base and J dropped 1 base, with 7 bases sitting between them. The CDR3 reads CSARGRSQETQYF. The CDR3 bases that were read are TGCAGTGCTAGAGGCAGGTCCCAAGAGACC.

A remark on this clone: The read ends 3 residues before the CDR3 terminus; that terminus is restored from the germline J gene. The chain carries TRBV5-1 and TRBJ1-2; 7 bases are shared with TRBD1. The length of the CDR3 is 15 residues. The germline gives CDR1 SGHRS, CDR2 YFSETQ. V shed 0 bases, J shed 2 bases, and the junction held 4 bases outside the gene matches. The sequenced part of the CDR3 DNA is TGCGCCAGCAGCTTGGGACTGACAGGGAACTATGGC. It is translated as CASSLGLTGNYG. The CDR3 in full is CASSLGLTGNYGYTF.

The CDR3 bases that were read are TGTGCCAGCAGCTTAGTTGGGGCCGGAAACACC. This codes for CASSLVGAGNT. The whole CDR3 protein is CASSLVGAGNTIYF. The chain couples TRBV13 to TRBJ1-3, with a tentative D call TRBD1 (5 bases). The CDR3 end lies 3 residues beyond the end of the read and is filled in from the germline J gene. The V gene's germline CDR1 is PRHDT and CDR2 FYEKMQ (reference sequence). CDR3 length: 14 residues. The V end was cut by 1 base, the J end by 4 bases, with 8 bases between.

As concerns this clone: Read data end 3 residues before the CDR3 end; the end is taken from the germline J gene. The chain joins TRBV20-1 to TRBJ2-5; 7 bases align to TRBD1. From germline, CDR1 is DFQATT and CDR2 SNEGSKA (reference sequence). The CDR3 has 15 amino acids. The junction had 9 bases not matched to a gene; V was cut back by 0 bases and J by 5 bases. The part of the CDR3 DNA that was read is TGCAGTGCTAGAGATTCCGGGACAGTATCGGAGACC. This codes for CSARDSGTVSET. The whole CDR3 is CSARDSGTVSETQYF.

Partial CDR3 DNA: TGTGCCAGCAGCAAACAGGTGGGGCATACAGATACG. This encodes CASSKQVGHTDT. The whole CDR3 sequence reads CASSKQVGHTDTQYF. V and J are TRBV7-3 and TRBJ2-3, with D maybe TRBD1 (5 bases). Coverage ceases 3 residues before the CDR3 finishes, and the germline J gene fills in the end. The germline CDR1 and CDR2 sequences are SGHTA and FQGTGA. Trimming cost V 5 bases and J 3 bases, with 15 bases left between them. The CDR3 consists of 15 residues.

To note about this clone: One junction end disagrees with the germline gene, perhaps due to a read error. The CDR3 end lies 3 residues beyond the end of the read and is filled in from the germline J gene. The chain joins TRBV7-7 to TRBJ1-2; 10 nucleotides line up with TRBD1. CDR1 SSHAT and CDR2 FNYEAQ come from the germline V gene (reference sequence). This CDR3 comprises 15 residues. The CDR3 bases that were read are TGTGCTAGCAGCTTAGGTCCGGGACAGGGGTCTGAC. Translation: CASSLGPGQGSD. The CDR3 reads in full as CASSLGPGQGSDYTF.

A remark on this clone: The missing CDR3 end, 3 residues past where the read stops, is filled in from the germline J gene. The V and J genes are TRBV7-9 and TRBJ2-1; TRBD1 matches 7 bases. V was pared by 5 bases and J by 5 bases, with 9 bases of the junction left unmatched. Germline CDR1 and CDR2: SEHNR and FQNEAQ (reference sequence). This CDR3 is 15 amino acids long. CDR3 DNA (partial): TGTGCCAGCAGCCCCGACAGGGTAGGGCACAATGAG. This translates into CASSPDRVGHNE. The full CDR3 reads CASSPDRVGHNEQFF. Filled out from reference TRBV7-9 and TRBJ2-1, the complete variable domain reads DTGVSQNPRHKITKRGQNVTFRCDPISEHNRLYWYRQTLGQGPEFLTYFQNEAQLEKSRLLSDRFSAERPKGSFSTLEIQRTEQGDSAMYLCASSPDRVGHNEQFFGPGTRLTVL.

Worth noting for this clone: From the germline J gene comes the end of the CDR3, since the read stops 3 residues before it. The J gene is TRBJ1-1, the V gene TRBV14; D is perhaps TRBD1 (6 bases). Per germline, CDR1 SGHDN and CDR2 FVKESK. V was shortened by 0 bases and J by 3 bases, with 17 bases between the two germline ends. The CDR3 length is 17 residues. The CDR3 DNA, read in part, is TGTGCCAGCAGCCAAGATCCCGGGACAACCGATGACACTGAA. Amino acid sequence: CASSQDPGTTDDTE. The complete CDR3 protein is CASSQDPGTTDDTEAFF.

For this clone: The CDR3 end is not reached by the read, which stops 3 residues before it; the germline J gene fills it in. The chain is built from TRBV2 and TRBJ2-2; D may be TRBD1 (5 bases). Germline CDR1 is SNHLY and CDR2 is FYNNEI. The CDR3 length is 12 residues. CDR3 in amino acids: CASSPEVGRLFF. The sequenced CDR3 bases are TGTGCCAGCAGCCCTGAGGTGGGGCGG.

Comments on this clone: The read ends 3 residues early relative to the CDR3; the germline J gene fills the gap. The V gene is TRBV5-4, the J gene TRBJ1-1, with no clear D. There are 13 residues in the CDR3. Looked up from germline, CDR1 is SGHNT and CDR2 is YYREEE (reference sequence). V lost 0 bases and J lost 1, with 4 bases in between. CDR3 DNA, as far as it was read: TGTGCCAGCAGCTTGGTGGCGAACACTGAA. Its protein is CASSLVANTE. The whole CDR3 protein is CASSLVANTEAFF.

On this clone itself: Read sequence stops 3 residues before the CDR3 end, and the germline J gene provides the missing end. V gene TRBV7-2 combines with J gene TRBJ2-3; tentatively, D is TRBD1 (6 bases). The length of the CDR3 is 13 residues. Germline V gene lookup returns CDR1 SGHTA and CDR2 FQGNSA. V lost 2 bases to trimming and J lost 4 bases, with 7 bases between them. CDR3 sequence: CASSLQGSDTQYF. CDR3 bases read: TGTGCCAGCAGCTTACAGGGGTCAGATACG.

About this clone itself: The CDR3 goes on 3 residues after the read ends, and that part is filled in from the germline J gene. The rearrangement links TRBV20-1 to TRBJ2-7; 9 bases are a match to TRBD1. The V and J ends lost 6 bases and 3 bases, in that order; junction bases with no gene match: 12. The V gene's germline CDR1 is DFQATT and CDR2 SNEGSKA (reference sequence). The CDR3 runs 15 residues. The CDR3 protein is CSAPKAGTGSYEQYF. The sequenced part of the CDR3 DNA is TGCAGTGCCCCCAAAGCCGGGACAGGGAGCTACGAG.

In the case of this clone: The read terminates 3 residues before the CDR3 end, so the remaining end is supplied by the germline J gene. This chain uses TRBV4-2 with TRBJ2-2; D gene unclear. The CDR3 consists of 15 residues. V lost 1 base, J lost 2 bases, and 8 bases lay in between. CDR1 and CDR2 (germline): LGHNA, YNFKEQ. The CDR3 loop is CASSQVPSNTGELFF. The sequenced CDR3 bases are TGTGCCAGCAGCCAAGTCCCCTCTAACACCGGGGAG.

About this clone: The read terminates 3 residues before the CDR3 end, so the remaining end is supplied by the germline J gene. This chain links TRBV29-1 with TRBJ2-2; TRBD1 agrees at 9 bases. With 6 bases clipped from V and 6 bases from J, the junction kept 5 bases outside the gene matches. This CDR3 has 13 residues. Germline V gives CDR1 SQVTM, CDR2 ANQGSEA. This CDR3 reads CSVEGQGSGELFF. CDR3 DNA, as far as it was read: TGCAGCGTAGAGGGACAGGGATCCGGGGAG.

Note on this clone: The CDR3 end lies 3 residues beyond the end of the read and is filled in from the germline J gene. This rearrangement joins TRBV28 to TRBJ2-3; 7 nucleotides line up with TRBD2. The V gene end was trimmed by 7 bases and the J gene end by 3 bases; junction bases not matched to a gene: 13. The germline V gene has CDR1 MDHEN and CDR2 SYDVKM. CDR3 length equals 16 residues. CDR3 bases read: TGTGCCAGCACCACTAGCGCTAGCGAGGGAACAGATACG. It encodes CASTTSASEGTDT. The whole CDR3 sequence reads CASTTSASEGTDTQYF. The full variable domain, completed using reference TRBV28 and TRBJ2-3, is DVKVTQSSRYLVKRTGEKVFLECVQDMDHENMFWYRQDPGLGLRLIYFSYDVKMKEKGDIPEGYSVSREKKERFSLILESASTNQTSMYLCASTTSASEGTDTQYFGPGTRLTVL.

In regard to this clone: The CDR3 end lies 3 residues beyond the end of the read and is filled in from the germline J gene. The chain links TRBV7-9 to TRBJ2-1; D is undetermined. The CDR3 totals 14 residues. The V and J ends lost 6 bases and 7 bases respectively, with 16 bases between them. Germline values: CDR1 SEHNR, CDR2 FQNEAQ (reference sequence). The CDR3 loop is CASSPTLVGNEQFF. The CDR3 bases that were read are TGTGCCAGCAGTCCTACCCTAGTCGGAAATGAG.

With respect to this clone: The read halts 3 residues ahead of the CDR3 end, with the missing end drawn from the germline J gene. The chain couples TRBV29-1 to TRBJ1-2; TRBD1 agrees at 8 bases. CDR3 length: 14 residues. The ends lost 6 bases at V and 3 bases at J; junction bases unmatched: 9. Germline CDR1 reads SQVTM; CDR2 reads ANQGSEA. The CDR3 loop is CSVDWTGTYYGYTF. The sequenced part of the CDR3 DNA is TGCAGCGTGGACTGGACAGGGACCTACTATGGC.

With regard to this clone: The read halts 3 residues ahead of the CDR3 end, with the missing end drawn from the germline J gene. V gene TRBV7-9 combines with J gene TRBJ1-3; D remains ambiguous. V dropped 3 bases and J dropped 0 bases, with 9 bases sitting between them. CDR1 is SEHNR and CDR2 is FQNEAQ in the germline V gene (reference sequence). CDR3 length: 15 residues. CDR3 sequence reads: CASSFSDHSGNTIYF. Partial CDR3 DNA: TGTGCCAGCAGCTTTAGCGACCACTCTGGAAACACC. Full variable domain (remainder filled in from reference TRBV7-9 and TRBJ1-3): DTGVSQNPRHKITKRGQNVTFRCDPISEHNRLYWYRQTLGQGPEFLTYFQNEAQLEKSRLLSDRFSAERPKGSFSTLEIQRTEQGDSAMYLCASSFSDHSGNTIYFGEGSWLTVV.

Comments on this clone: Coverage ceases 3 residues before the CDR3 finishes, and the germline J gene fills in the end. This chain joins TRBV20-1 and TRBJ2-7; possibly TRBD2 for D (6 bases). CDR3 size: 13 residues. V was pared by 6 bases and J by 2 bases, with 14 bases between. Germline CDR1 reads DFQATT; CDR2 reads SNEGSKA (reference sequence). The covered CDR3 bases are TGCAGTGCAAATCTAGCGCGCACCTACGAG. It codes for CSANLARTYE. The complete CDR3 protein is CSANLARTYEQYF.

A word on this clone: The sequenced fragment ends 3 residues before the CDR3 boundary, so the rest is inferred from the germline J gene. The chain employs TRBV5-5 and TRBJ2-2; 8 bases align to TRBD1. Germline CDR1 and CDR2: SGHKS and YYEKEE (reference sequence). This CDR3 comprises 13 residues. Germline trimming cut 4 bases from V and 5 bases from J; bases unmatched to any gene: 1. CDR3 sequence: CASSRTGTGELFF. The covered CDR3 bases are TGTGCCAGCAGCCGGACAGGGACCGGGGAG.